This T cell receptor beta chain emerged from a study of blood T cells in healthy people across ages. Sample-barcoded 5' priming and a J-beta primer mix drove a second PCR of roughly 6 to 12 cycles. TCRdb used MiXCR to reprocess the 5' RACE reads, holding one entry per CDR3 protein. The data contain about 1.8 million distinct CDR3 sequences, roughly 52% of them singletons. The study, taken as a whole, reports: The lack of PBMC sorting stopped any conclusive naive versus antigen-experienced comparison.

As to this clonotype: Antigen: not known.

CDR1 and CDR2 from the germline V gene are MNHEY and SVGEGT. The V end lost 2 bases, the J end lost 4 bases, and 11 bases lay between the germline ends. This CDR3 contains 14 residues. The chain combines TRBV6-2 or TRBV6-3 with TRBJ2-5, with unresolved D. Sequences were obtained from blood. The sequence came from a woman aged 40 to 55 in good health. The CDR3 nucleotides read TGTGCCAGCAGTTACGTCCTAGTGGGAGAGACCCAGTACTTC. This translates into CASSYVLVGETQYF.